This T cell receptor (beta chain) originates from a study of radiation and T cells in renal cell carcinoma. Sequencing was performed with immunoSEQ multiplex PCR; in TCRdb, only in-frame clones are kept and a portion is missing. The data show 19,000 or so clones, around 63% seen once. Study-wide points: Irradiated tumors held more dominant CDR3 motifs than control tumors. Irradiated tumors had higher TCR clonality than control tumors.

For this clone: Its antigen is not identified.

Treatment here: 15 Gy SBRT to primary tumor, nephrectomy 4 weeks later. Nephrectomy followed 15 Gy stereotactic body radiation by 4 weeks. This sample comprised tumor tissue, obtained from a patient whose treatment included radiotherapy and nephrectomy. The TCR originated in a woman in her seventies with renal cell carcinoma.

CDR3 sequence: CASSERGTHRELFF. The DNA of the CDR3 is TGTGCCAGCAGTGAACGGGGAACCCACCGGGAGCTGTTTTTT. V and J are TRBV6-1 and TRBJ2-2, with TRBD2 as a possible D gene (5 bases). The ends were cut back, 2 bases at V and 9 bases at J, with 13 bases in the middle. This CDR3 contains 14 residues. The V gene's germline CDR1 is MNHNS and CDR2 SASEGT.